The TCR beta chain described here comes from a study of long-term antiretroviral therapy in people with HIV. Sequencing used immunoSEQ v3.0 at survey level. This table comes from immunoSEQ multiplex PCR, and its TCRdb copy is limited to in-frame clones, with some not included. This table has tens of thousands of clones, 85% appearing once. V lost 0 bases to trimming and J lost 6 bases, with 10 bases between them. The CDR3 runs 13 residues. CDR1 is SGDLS and CDR2 is YYNGEE in the germline V gene. Study observations and caveats: Narrower CDR3 length ranges marked HIV repertoires relative to controls.

With respect to this clone: Its antigen remains unknown.

The chain carries TRBV9 and TRBJ2-7; D is unclear. This TCR was recovered from a man aged 18-30 years with HIV. The source material was unsorted PBMCs, sampled roughly 3.3 years after starting antiretroviral therapy. CDR3 sequence: CASSVELNSEQYF. The CDR3 nucleotides read TGTGCCAGCAGCGTAGAGTTGAATTCCGAGCAGTACTTC.